The 20 T cell receptor beta chains listed next were all sequenced from one sample in a study of identical twins (dated by TCRdb to the mid-2010s). Receptor libraries were prepared by 5' RACE. The sequencing machine was an Illumina HiSeq 2000. TCRdb trimmed the raw reads at Q25, called clones with MiXCR and kept productive beta chains. Under each unique CDR3 protein, matching rows form one entry showing the most common genes and DNA. The table for this sample lists roughly 490,000 distinct CDR3 sequences; 14% of them were counted only once. About 0.94% of the sample goes to the ten largest clones. These data were likewise used in another study, on yellow fever vaccine responses in identical twins.

The sample was CD4+ T cells sorted from blood. The receptors come from a woman aged 18-35 years in good health.

The genes are TRBV19 and TRBJ1-5; 7 bases are shared with TRBD1. In germline, CDR1 is LNHDA, CDR2 SQIVND (reference sequence). V shed 6 bases and J 6 bases; nucleotides not matched to a gene: 11. The CDR3 is 15 amino acids. Here the CDR3 reads CASRGTARGGQPQHF. Here the CDR3 DNA reads TGTGCCAGTAGGGGGACAGCGAGAGGGGGTCAGCCCCAGCATTTT.

As concerns this clonotype: Germline is not matched at one junction end, which may reflect a read error. This rearrangement joins TRBV12-3 or TRBV12-4 to TRBJ2-7; 11 nucleotides agree with TRBD2. The CDR3 is 18 residues long. The CDR3, as DNA: TGTGCCATCAGTTTGGGGACTAGCGGCCTGGTGAGGACCTACGAGCAGTACTTC. This translates into CAISLGTSGLVRTYEQYF.

This chain links TRBV11-2 with TRBJ2-3; 13 positions agree with TRBD2. CDR1 and CDR2 from the germline V gene are SGHAT and FQNNGV. With 1 base clipped from V and 10 bases from J, the junction kept 14 bases outside the gene matches. CDR3 size: 18 residues. The CDR3 spells CASSLGTPWTSGGPAQYF. For the CDR3, the DNA is TGTGCCAGCAGCTTAGGGACACCTTGGACTAGCGGGGGCCCGGCGCAGTATTTT.

This clonotype was seen ten or more times. This chain uses TRBV5-1 with TRBJ2-3; TRBD2 might be the D (5 bases). Trimming took off 1 base at V and 3 bases at J, with 9 bases between the two ends. This CDR3 comprises 14 residues. Germline CDR1 and CDR2: SGHRS and YFSETQ. Here the CDR3 reads CASSLTSTTDTQYF. In DNA form, the CDR3 reads TGCGCCAGCAGCTTGACTAGTACAACAGATACGCAGTATTTT.

The table lists this clonotype with a few counts. This rearrangement joins TRBV3-1 to TRBJ1-5; D is unresolved. From germline, CDR1 is LGHDT and CDR2 YNNKEL (reference sequence). This CDR3 is built from 14 residues. Trimming left V 2 bases short and J 3 bases short, with 8 bases between. The CDR3 reads CASSQKPFNQPQHF. In DNA, the CDR3 is TGTGCCAGCAGCCAAAAACCCTTCAATCAGCCCCAGCATTTT.

This clonotype was found a few times. The chain recombines TRBV2 with TRBJ2-3; weak D call: TRBD1 (6 bases). The CDR3 consists of 12 residues. Trimming stripped 6 bases from V and 9 bases from J, with 13 bases between. Per the germline V gene, CDR1 is SNHLY and CDR2 is FYNNEI. In DNA, the CDR3 is TGTGCCAGCAGGGCACAGGGACACACGCAGTATTTT. This encodes CASRAQGHTQYF.

Only a few counts were recorded for this clonotype. The chain links TRBV4-3 to TRBJ2-7, with a possible D match to TRBD2 (6 bases). The CDR3 is 16 residues long. Trimming pared 1 base from V and 0 bases from J, leaving 13 bases between. Per germline, CDR1 LGHNA and CDR2 YSLEER. For the CDR3, the DNA is TGCGCCAGCAGCCAAGGGCCAACCGGGAGCTCCTACGAGCAGTACTTC. This codes for CASSQGPTGSSYEQYF.

This chain joins TRBV20-1 and TRBJ2-3; possibly TRBD1 or TRBD2 for D (5 bases each). The CDR3 spans 15 residues. V was clipped by 3 bases and J by 6 bases, with 19 bases between them. Germline V gene data show CDR1 as DFQATT and CDR2 as SNEGSKA (reference sequence). The CDR3 spells CSARLGRLRADTQYF. For the CDR3, the DNA is TGCAGTGCTAGGTTGGGACGACTACGGGCCGATACGCAGTATTTT.

This chain connects TRBV12-3 or TRBV12-4 to TRBJ1-1, with 7 bases lining up with TRBD1. The CDR3 sequence is 14 residues long. J gave up 0 bases and V 7 bases, and 5 bases lay outside the gene matches. CDR3 protein: CASTVGGMNTEAFF. For the CDR3, the DNA is TGTGCCAGCACCGTAGGGGGCATGAACACTGAAGCTTTCTTT.

The J gene is TRBJ1-1, the V gene TRBV2; a possible D gene is TRBD1 (6 bases). The CDR3 is made up of 15 amino acids. The V gene lost 5 bases and the J gene lost 1 base, with 14 bases spanning the gap. CDR1 and CDR2 from the germline V gene are SNHLY and FYNNEI. CDR3 in DNA: TGTGCCAGCAGTAGTAACAGGGTCCCGAACACTGAAGCTTTCTTT. It translates to CASSSNRVPNTEAFF.

Turning to this clonotype: A much bigger clone sits one base away, suggesting this may be a read error. The V call is TRBV12-3 or TRBV12-4, the J call TRBJ2-1; possible D gene TRBD1, 5 bases. The CDR3 loop spans 15 amino acids. The V and J ends lost 5 bases and 1 base respectively, with 12 bases between them. The CDR3 nucleotides are TGTGCCAGCAGTGTCAGTGCAGGGTCCTACAATGAGCAGTTCTTC. Protein product: CASSVSAGSYNEQFF.

V and J are TRBV6-2 or TRBV6-3 and TRBJ2-5, with 9 bases fitting TRBD1. Germline V lookup: CDR1 MNHEY, CDR2 SVGEGT. V shed 8 bases and J 4 bases; nucleotides not matched to a gene: 23. The CDR3 loop spans 19 amino acids. CDR3: CASVRNRGPGQGAGETQYF. The CDR3 DNA reads TGTGCCAGCGTCCGCAACCGCGGTCCGGGACAGGGAGCGGGAGAGACCCAGTACTTC.

This clonotype was seen a handful of times. J is TRBJ2-1 and V is TRBV7-8; 10 bases align to TRBD2. The CDR3 loop spans 15 amino acids. V was pared by 4 bases and J by 10 bases, with 10 bases of the junction left unmatched. Germline CDR1 is SGHVS and CDR2 is FQNEAQ. For the CDR3, the DNA is TGTGCCAGCAGCTCGAAGACTAGCGGGTCGAAAGAGCAGTTCTTC. Its translation is CASSSKTSGSKEQFF.

The table lists this clonotype with a few counts. The chain uses TRBV20-1 and TRBJ2-7, with 8 positions matching TRBD2. CDR1 and CDR2 from the germline V gene are DFQATT and SNEGSKA (reference sequence). Trimming at V came to 4 bases and at J to 4 bases, leaving 18 bases not matched to a gene. There are 17 residues in the CDR3. The CDR3 loop reads CSANRGGLGLGKYEQYF. Written as DNA, the CDR3 is TGCAGTGCTAACCGAGGGGGACTAGGACTAGGGAAATACGAGCAGTACTTC.

This clonotype has a handful of counts. This chain uses TRBV7-2 with TRBJ1-1; D not resolved. The V end lost 6 bases, the J end lost 5 bases, and 10 bases lay between the germline ends. The germline V gene has CDR1 SGHTA and CDR2 FQGNSA. The CDR3 covers 12 residues. DNA for the CDR3: TGTGCCAGCAGGCGAAGTGGAACTGAAGCTTTCTTT. It yields the protein CASRRSGTEAFF.

The chain is built from TRBV10-3 and TRBJ2-3; D is unresolved. V was pared by 6 bases and J by 2 bases, with 3 bases between. The CDR3 extends over 11 amino acids. CDR1 is ENHRY and CDR2 is SYGVKD in the germline V gene. CDR3 DNA: TGTGCCATCAGGGTCACAGATACGCAGTATTTT. Its protein product is CAIRVTDTQYF.

In its sample, this clonotype was seen a few times. The chain is built from TRBV5-6 and TRBJ2-6, with unresolved D. Per germline, CDR1 SGHDT and CDR2 YYEEEE. This CDR3 is 14 amino acids long. V was pared by 4 bases and J by 1 base, with 6 bases between. CDR3 coding DNA: TGTGCCAGCAGCGCCGGATCTGGGGCCAACGTCCTGACTTTC. Protein sequence: CASSAGSGANVLTF. Looking up the rest from reference TRBV5-6 and TRBJ2-6 gives the full variable domain: DAGVTQSPTHLIKTRGQQVTLRCSPKSGHDTVSWYQQALGQGPQFIFQYYEEEERQRGNFPDRFSGHQFPNYSSELNVNALLLGDSALYLCASSAGSGANVLTFGAGSRLTVL.

The V and J genes are TRBV27 and TRBJ2-5; unclear D gene. The CDR3 loop spans 16 amino acids. Germline V gene lookup returns CDR1 MNHEY and CDR2 SMNVEV (reference sequence). Trimming took 6 bases from V and 4 from J, leaving 21 bases between them. The CDR3: CASSYISRTRTETQYF. CDR3 bases: TGTGCCAGCAGCTACATCTCCAGAACACGGACAGAGACCCAGTACTTC.

This clonotype was counted a few times. The chain employs TRBV6-1 and TRBJ2-3, with 10 bases matching TRBD1. V trimming: 6 bases; J trimming: 2 bases; junction bases outside the gene matches: 5. Germline V lookup: CDR1 MNHNS, CDR2 SASEGT. The CDR3 loop spans 15 amino acids. The CDR3 region has the DNA TGTGCCAGCAGGACGGGACAGGGGTCCACAGATACGCAGTATTTT. This encodes CASRTGQGSTDTQYF.

This clonotype was detected many times. V is TRBV5-5 and J is TRBJ2-3, with TRBD2 matching over 9 bases. The V segment lost 3 bases and the J segment 4 bases; nucleotides outside the gene matches: 6. The CDR3 length is 15 residues. The germline CDR1 and CDR2 sequences are SGHKS and YYEKEE (reference sequence). The CDR3 region is CASSSYSGGADTQYF. The CDR3 DNA reads TGTGCCAGCAGCTCTTATAGCGGGGGCGCAGATACGCAGTATTTT.